A selection of T cell receptor beta chains follows, all from one sample in a study of blood T cell repertoires in COVID-19. Clones were read by immunoSEQ multiplex PCR, and TCRdb kept only the in-frame ones, dropping some. The table shows approximately 210,000 clones, with 80% to 90% occurring only once. The sequenced sample was PBMCs or T cells enriched from blood (not recorded which). All receptors derive from a woman between 18 and 30 years old who had recovered from COVID-19. Both conserved end residues are part of each CDR3. Fields, in order: J gene, D gene, V gene, clone size, CDR3 DNA, CDR3 protein. The D gene is left open where the match is weak. A row's size may be missing; if present it is once, few, many or a size class.

TRBJ2-7,TRBD1,TRBV6-1,.,TGTGCCAGCAGTGAATCAAGGGGGCCCGCCTACGAGCAGTACTTC,CASSESRGPAYEQYF
TRBJ1-2,.,TRBV20-1,.,TGCAGTGCTAGTAGCATATTGGGGCTACGAGATGGCTACACCTTC,CSASSILGLRDGYTF
TRBJ2-2,.,TRBV5-1,.,TGCGCCAGCAGCTTGGCCACGAACACCGGGGAGCTGTTTTTT,CASSLATNTGELFF
TRBJ1-5,TRBD1,TRBV5-5,.,TGTGCCAGCAGCTTGGAACCGGGGGACAGCGACAATCAGCCCCAGCATTTT,CASSLEPGDSDNQPQHF
TRBJ1-5,TRBD1,TRBV3-1/TRBV3-2,.,TGTGCCAGCAGCAGGGGGGCAGGGGGGCAGCCCCAGCATTTT,CASSRGAGGQPQHF
TRBJ1-2,.,TRBV7-9,.,TGTGCCAGCGGCTTGGAAGGGGGTGGCTACACCTTC,CASGLEGGGYTF
TRBJ2-7,TRBD1,TRBV6-5,.,TGTGCCAGCAGTTACCGGGGACAGGGACCCTCCTACGAGCAGTACTTC,CASSYRGQGPSYEQYF
TRBJ2-3,.,TRBV5-4,once,TGTGCCAGCCGCTTCAGAGTGGAGACAGATACGCAGTATTTT,CASRFRVETDTQYF
TRBJ1-2,TRBD1,TRBV29-1,.,TGCAGCGTTGTGGGGAGACTACAGGGGCCCTATGGCTACACCTTC,CSVVGRLQGPYGYTF
TRBJ2-2,.,TRBV9,.,TGTGCCAGCAGCGTACTTTCAGCGAACACCGGGGAGCTGTTTTTT,CASSVLSANTGELFF
TRBJ1-2,.,TRBV12-3/TRBV12-4,.,TGTGCCAGCAGTCGACAGACACCCTATGGCTACACCTTC,CASSRQTPYGYTF
TRBJ1-6,.,TRBV19,.,TGTGCCAGTAAAAGTCAGCGTAGCTCCTATAATTCACCCCTCCACTTT,CASKSQRSSYNSPLHF
TRBJ2-3,.,TRBV6-4,.,TGTGCCAGCAGTGACTCGGCAGGGGTGACAGATACGCAGTATTTT,CASSDSAGVTDTQYF
TRBJ1-5,.,TRBV4-1,.,TGCGCCAGCAGCCAAGGGGGAGGTCAGCCCCAGCATTTT,CASSQGGGQPQHF
TRBJ1-3,TRBD1,TRBV15,once,TGTGCCACCAGCGCGATGGACAGGGAGCGCTTCGGTGGAAACACCATATATTTT,CATSAMDRERFGGNTIYF
TRBJ1-4,.,TRBV28,.,TGTGCCAGCTCCGGGAAGGGTAAAGAAAAACTGTTTTTT,CASSGKGKEKLFF
TRBJ2-3,TRBD2,TRBV11-2,.,TGTGCCAGCAGCTCTTGGGGGGGAGCGCAGTATTTT,CASSSWGGAQYF
TRBJ2-5,.,TRBV7-9,once,TGTGCCAGCAGCTTCAGGGGTAGGAAGGACAGATCCTTCCAAGAGACCCAGTACTTC,CASSFRGRKDRSFQETQYF
TRBJ2-7,.,TRBV13,.,TGTGCCAGCAGCTTAGCGGGGGAGTTGTCCGAGCAGTACTTC,CASSLAGELSEQYF
TRBJ1-1,TRBD1,TRBV18,once,TGTGCCAGCTCAGCGGGACAGCGATACACTGAAGCTTTCTTT,CASSAGQRYTEAFF
TRBJ1-1,TRBD1,TRBV5-1,few,TGCGCCAGCAGCTCGGGACAGGGTGAAGCTTTCTTT,CASSSGQGEAFF
TRBJ2-7,TRBD2,TRBV4-1,.,TGCGCCAGCAGCGGGAAGGAGGGAGGGTACGAGCAGTACTTC,CASSGKEGGYEQYF
TRBJ1-2,.,TRBV30,.,TGTGCCTGGGGCAGGATCTATGGCTACACCTTC,CAWGRIYGYTF
TRBJ1-1,.,TRBV10-3,.,TGTGCCATCAGTGAGTCGGGACTGAGCTCTGAAGCTTTCTTT,CAISESGLSSEAFF
TRBJ1-4,TRBD1,TRBV29-1,.,TGCAGCGTTCGGGACAGGGGAGTTAATGAAAAACTGTTTTTT,CSVRDRGVNEKLFF
TRBJ2-1,TRBD2,TRBV27,.,TGTGCCAGCAGTTTATTGGCCCCTAGCGGGGCGCACAATGAGCAGTTCTTC,CASSLLAPSGAHNEQFF
TRBJ1-3,TRBD1,TRBV7-9,.,TGTGCCAGCACACCAGACAGGGCTGGAAACACCATATATTTT,CASTPDRAGNTIYF
TRBJ1-1,TRBD1,TRBV6-5,.,TGTGCCAGCGGGGGACAGGGGATACAGGGCACTGAAGCTTTCTTT,CASGGQGIQGTEAFF
TRBJ1-3,.,TRBV5-1,.,TGCGCCAGCAGCCCGAGGAGCTCTGGAAACACCATATATTTT,CASSPRSSGNTIYF
TRBJ2-3,TRBD2,TRBV19,.,TGTGCCAGTAGCGTAGCGGGGGGCGGGGATACGCAGTATTTT,CASSVAGGGDTQYF
TRBJ2-1,.,TRBV30,.,TGTGCCTGGAGTCCCTCTGTATACAATGAGCAGTTCTTC,CAWSPSVYNEQFF
TRBJ1-5,TRBD1,TRBV28,.,TGTGCCAGCAGCCAGGGGGGCACCATGATGGGGCAGCCCCAGCATTTT,CASSQGGTMMGQPQHF
TRBJ1-5,TRBD1,TRBV7-9,.,TGTGCCAGCAGCCGGGACAGTGATCAGCCCCAGCATTTT,CASSRDSDQPQHF
TRBJ2-5,.,TRBV6-5,.,TGTGCCAGCAGTTCCCTAAGGGCAGGGGAGGGAGAGACCCAGTACTTC,CASSSLRAGEGETQYF
TRBJ1-3,TRBD1,TRBV5-1,.,TGCGCCAGCAGCACACAGGGGACCTCTGGAAACACCATATATTTT,CASSTQGTSGNTIYF
TRBJ1-6,.,TRBV28,.,TGTGCCAGCAGACAAAGTTCGGGTAATTCACCCCTCCACTTT,CASRQSSGNSPLHF
TRBJ1-2,TRBD1,TRBV6-1,once,TGTGCCAGCAGTGATGGCGGGACAGTCTATGGCTACACCTTC,CASSDGGTVYGYTF
TRBJ2-7,TRBD1,TRBV10-1,.,TGCGCCAGCAGTGGGGACAGGGACTACGAGCAGTACTTC,CASSGDRDYEQYF
TRBJ1-1,.,TRBV28,.,TGTGCCGGGGGACACCCGAACACTGAAGCTTTCTTT,CAGGHPNTEAFF
TRBJ2-1,.,TRBV6-5,.,TGTGCCAGCAGGACGACAGAGATCTACAATGAGCAGTTCTTC,CASRTTEIYNEQFF
TRBJ1-1,.,TRBV28,.,TGTGCCAGCAGTCCACCGAGGAACACTGAAGCTTTCTTT,CASSPPRNTEAFF
TRBJ2-3,TRBD2,TRBV9,.,TGTGCCAGCAGGGGAACTAGCGGGGGACCTGGCACAGATACGCAGTATTTT,CASRGTSGGPGTDTQYF
TRBJ2-3,.,TRBV9,.,TGTGCCAGCAATATTCCGGGACTCCTCTATAGCACAGATACGCAGTATTTT,CASNIPGLLYSTDTQYF
TRBJ2-7,.,TRBV30,.,TGTGCCTGGAGCCCTTTAGACAGATCCTCCTACGAGCAGTACTTC,CAWSPLDRSSYEQYF
TRBJ1-3,TRBD1,TRBV19,.,TGTGCCAGTAGTAAAACCGCGGGACAGGGAAGAGGAAACACCATATATTTT,CASSKTAGQGRGNTIYF
TRBJ2-3,.,TRBV7-8,once,TGTGCCAGCAGCTTAGGTCTAGCGAGAGCAGATACGCAGTATTTT,CASSLGLARADTQYF
TRBJ2-7,TRBD2,TRBV6-5,.,TGTGCCAGCAGTTACTCTCCGCGGGGGGGCAGCTACGAGCAGTACTTC,CASSYSPRGGSYEQYF
TRBJ2-1,.,TRBV7-9,.,TGTGCCAGCAGCTTAGGTCTGGGGGGCAATGAGCAGTTCTTC,CASSLGLGGNEQFF
TRBJ2-3,.,TRBV19,.,TGTGCCAGTAGTATTGGTCTGGGGGGAGGCACAGATACGCAGTATTTT,CASSIGLGGGTDTQYF
TRBJ1-6,.,TRBV12-5,.,TGTGCTAGTGGAGATGACAGCCTAAATTCACCCCTCCACTTT,CASGDDSLNSPLHF
TRBJ2-7,.,TRBV19,.,TGTGCCAGTAGTATTGTCGGCGGGAACTACGAGCAGTACTTC,CASSIVGGNYEQYF